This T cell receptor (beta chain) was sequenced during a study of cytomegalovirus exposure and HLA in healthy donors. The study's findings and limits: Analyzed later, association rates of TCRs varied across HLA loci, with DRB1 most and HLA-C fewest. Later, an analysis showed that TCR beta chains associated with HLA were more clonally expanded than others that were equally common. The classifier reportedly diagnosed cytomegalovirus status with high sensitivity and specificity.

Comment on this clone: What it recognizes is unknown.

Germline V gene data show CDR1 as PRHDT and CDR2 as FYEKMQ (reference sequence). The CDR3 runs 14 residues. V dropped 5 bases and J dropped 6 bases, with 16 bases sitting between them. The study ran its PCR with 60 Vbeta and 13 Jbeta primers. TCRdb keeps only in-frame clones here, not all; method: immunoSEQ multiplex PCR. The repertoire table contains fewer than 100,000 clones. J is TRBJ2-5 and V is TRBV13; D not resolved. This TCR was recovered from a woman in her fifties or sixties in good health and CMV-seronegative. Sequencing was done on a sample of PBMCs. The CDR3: CASSAPGRLQTQYF. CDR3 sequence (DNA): TGTGCCAGCAGCGCTCCAGGCAGGCTGCAGACCCAGTACTTC.